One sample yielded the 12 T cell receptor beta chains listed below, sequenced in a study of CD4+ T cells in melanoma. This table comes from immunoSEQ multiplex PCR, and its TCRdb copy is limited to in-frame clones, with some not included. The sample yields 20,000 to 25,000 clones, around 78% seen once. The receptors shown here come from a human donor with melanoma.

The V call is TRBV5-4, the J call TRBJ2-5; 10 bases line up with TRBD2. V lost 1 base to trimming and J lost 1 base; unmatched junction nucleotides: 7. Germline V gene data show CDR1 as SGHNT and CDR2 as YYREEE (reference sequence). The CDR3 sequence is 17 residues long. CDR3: CASSLRGLAVIQETQYF. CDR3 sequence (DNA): TGTGCCAGCAGCTTGAGAGGACTAGCGGTAATCCAAGAGACCCAGTACTTC.

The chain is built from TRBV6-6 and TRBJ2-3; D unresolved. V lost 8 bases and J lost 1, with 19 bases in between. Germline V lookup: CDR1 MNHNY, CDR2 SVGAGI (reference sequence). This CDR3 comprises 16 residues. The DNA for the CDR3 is TGTGCCAGCCGCGAGAGCCCCCGGCAGGGCACAGATACGCAGTATTTT. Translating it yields CASRESPRQGTDTQYF.

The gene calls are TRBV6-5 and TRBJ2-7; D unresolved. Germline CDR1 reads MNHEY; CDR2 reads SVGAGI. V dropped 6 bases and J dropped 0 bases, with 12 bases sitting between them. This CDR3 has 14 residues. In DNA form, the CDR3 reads TGTGCCAGCAGGAGGACGGTGAGCTCCTACGAGCAGTACTTC. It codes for CASRRTVSSYEQYF.

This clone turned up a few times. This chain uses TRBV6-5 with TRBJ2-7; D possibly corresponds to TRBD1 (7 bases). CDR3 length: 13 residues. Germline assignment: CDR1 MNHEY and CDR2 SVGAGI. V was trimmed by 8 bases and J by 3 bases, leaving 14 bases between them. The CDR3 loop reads CASRRDSVYEQYF. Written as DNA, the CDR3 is TGTGCCAGCCGGAGGGACAGTGTCTACGAGCAGTACTTC.

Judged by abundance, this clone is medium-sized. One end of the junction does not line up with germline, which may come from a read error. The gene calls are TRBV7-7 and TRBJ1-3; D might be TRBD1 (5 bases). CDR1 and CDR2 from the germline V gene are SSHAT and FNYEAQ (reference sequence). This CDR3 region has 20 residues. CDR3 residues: CASSLYPRDPVLLTGNTIYF. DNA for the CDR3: TGTGCTAGCAGCTTATACCCCCGGGACCCGGTGTTACTTACTGGAAACACCATATATTTT. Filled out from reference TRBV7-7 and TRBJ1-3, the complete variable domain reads GAGVSQSPRYKVTKRGQDVTLRCDPISSHATLYWYQQALGQGPEFLTYFNYEAQPDKSGLPSDRFSAERPEGSISTLTIQRTEQRDSAMYRCASSLYPRDPVLLTGNTIYFGEGSWLTVV.

Written as DNA, the CDR3 is TGTGCCAGCAGCTTATTAGGGGGGGCCTACAATGAGCAGTTCTTC. Protein: CASSLLGGAYNEQFF. The gene calls are TRBV7-2 and TRBJ2-1, with D possibly being TRBD2 (7 bases). Germline CDR1 and CDR2: SGHTA and FQGNSA. The germline V and J ends were trimmed by 2 bases and 2 bases, with 10 bases remaining between them. The CDR3 is made up of 15 amino acids. Drawing the rest from reference TRBV7-2 and TRBJ2-1, the complete variable domain is GAGVSQSPSNKVTEKGKDVELRCDPISGHTALYWYRQSLGQGLEFLIYFQGNSAPDKSGLPSDRFSAERTGGSVSTLTIQRTQQEDSAVYLCASSLLGGAYNEQFFGPGTRLTVL.

CDR3 DNA sequence: TGTGCCAGCAGCCGCGGACGGGTGGGGGACTATGGCTACACCTTC. This translates into CASSRGRVGDYGYTF. The genes are TRBV5-6 and TRBJ1-2; D may be TRBD1 (5 bases). The CDR3 covers 15 residues. The germline V gene encodes CDR1 SGHDT and CDR2 YYEEEE. Trimming took off 4 bases at V and 3 bases at J, with 16 bases between the two ends.

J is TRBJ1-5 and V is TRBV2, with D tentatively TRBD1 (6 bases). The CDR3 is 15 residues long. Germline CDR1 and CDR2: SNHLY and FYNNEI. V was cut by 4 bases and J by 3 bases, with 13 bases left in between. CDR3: CASSVVRGNNQPQHF. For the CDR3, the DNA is TGTGCCAGCAGTGTGGTCAGGGGAAACAATCAGCCCCAGCATTTT.

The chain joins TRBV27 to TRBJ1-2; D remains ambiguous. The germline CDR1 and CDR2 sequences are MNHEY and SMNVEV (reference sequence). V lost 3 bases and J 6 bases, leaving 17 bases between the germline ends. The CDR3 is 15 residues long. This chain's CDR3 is CASSFTGGAMDGYTF. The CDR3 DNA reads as TGTGCCAGCAGTTTCACGGGAGGAGCGATGGATGGCTACACCTTC.

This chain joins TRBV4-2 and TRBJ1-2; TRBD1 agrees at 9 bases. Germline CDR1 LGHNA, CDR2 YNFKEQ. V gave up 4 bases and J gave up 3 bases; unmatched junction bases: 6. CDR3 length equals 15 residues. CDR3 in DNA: TGTGCCAGCAGCCCCAGGGGACAGGGAGACTATGGCTACACCTTC. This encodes CASSPRGQGDYGYTF.

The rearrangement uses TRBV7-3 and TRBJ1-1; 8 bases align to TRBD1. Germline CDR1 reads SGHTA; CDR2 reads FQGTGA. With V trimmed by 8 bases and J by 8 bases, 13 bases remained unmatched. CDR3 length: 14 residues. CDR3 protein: CASAYGQGSIEAFF. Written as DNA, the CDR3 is TGTGCCAGCGCCTACGGACAGGGCTCCATCGAAGCTTTCTTT. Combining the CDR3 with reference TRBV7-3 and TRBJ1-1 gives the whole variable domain GAGVSQTPSNKVTEKGKYVELRCDPISGHTALYWYRQSLGQGPEFLIYFQGTGAADDSGLPNDRFFAVRPEGSVSTLKIQRTERGDSAVYLCASAYGQGSIEAFFGQGTRLTVV.

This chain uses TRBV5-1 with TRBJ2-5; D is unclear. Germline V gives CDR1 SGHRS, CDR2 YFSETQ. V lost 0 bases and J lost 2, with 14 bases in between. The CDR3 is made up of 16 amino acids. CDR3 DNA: TGCGCCAGCAGCTTGGGACAACCGAGCCTTCAAGAGACCCAGTACTTC. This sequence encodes CASSLGQPSLQETQYF.